These T cell receptor beta chains were read from a single sample in a study of identical twins. Each CDR3 protein is one row after TCRdb ran MiXCR on the 5' RACE reads. The sample lists about 210,000 distinct CDR3 sequences, around 10% occurring once. Sequencing was done on a sample of memory (CD45RO+) T cells sorted from blood. These receptors originate from a woman aged 18-29 years in good health. Each CDR3 is given with its conserved first and last residue. Each record gives: V gene, clone size, J gene, CDR3 protein. The size field is filled for only some rows; it gives once, few, many or a size class.

v_gene: TRBV2
abundance: few
j_gene: TRBJ2-3
CDR3aa: CASSGVVTDTQYF

v_gene: TRBV27
abundance: few
j_gene: TRBJ2-7
CDR3aa: CASRGYYEQYF

v_gene: TRBV7-9
abundance: -
j_gene: TRBJ2-3
CDR3aa: CASSLAGGRADTQYF

v_gene: TRBV7-6
abundance: -
j_gene: TRBJ1-1
CDR3aa: CASISYESTEAFF

v_gene: TRBV6-1
abundance: few
j_gene: TRBJ2-7
CDR3aa: CASSFKQGYEQYF

v_gene: TRBV6-2/TRBV6-3
abundance: -
j_gene: TRBJ2-7
CDR3aa: CASSYYLEDYEQYF

v_gene: TRBV4-1
abundance: many
j_gene: TRBJ2-1
CDR3aa: CASSPNPGLAGGNEQFF

v_gene: TRBV5-1
abundance: many
j_gene: TRBJ2-3
CDR3aa: CASSLGSASDTQYF

v_gene: TRBV2
abundance: -
j_gene: TRBJ2-3
CDR3aa: CASRDGGMITDTQYF

v_gene: TRBV10-3
abundance: few
j_gene: TRBJ2-5
CDR3aa: CAISVSGGKEETQYF

v_gene: TRBV12-3/TRBV12-4
abundance: many
j_gene: TRBJ2-1
CDR3aa: CASSLRGLARFSYNEQFF

v_gene: TRBV20-1
abundance: -
j_gene: TRBJ2-7
CDR3aa: CSARDVGPYEQYF

v_gene: TRBV5-6
abundance: few
j_gene: TRBJ2-7
CDR3aa: CASSLYLVTYEQYF

v_gene: TRBV4-3
abundance: -
j_gene: TRBJ1-6
CDR3aa: CASSQGWTYNSPLHF

v_gene: TRBV20-1
abundance: many
j_gene: TRBJ2-1
CDR3aa: CSASPLAVDYNEQFF

v_gene: TRBV2
abundance: few
j_gene: TRBJ2-5
CDR3aa: CASNQAFWSETQYF

v_gene: TRBV15
abundance: -
j_gene: TRBJ2-3
CDR3aa: CATIRLGAHDTQYF

v_gene: TRBV20-1
abundance: few
j_gene: TRBJ1-2
CDR3aa: CSARDGYTF

v_gene: TRBV12-3/TRBV12-4
abundance: -
j_gene: TRBJ2-7
CDR3aa: CASRLDDYEQYF

v_gene: TRBV7-9
abundance: few
j_gene: TRBJ1-2
CDR3aa: CASSTNREEGYTF

v_gene: TRBV12-3/TRBV12-4
abundance: few
j_gene: TRBJ1-1
CDR3aa: CASSLSTMGTEAFF